This is a list of T cell receptor beta chains from one sample in a study of siplizumab effects on memory and regulatory T cells. Assay used: immunoSEQ multiplex PCR; TCRdb lists only in-frame clones, some missing. The table shows some 53,000 clones, with approximately 97% occurring only once. The sample consisted of naive CD4+ T cells sorted from blood. The receptor set was obtained from a human donor in good health. Each CDR3 is given with its conserved first and last residue. The D gene is left open where the match is weak. Size is omitted from some rows. Given values are once, few, many or a class for expanded clones.

d_call,v_call,clone_size,j_call,cdr3_aa,cdr3_nt
.,TRBV6-5,.,TRBJ2-7,CASRLGASQSYEQYF,TGTGCCAGCAGGCTAGGCGCTTCGCAGTCCTACGAGCAGTACTTC
TRBD2,TRBV28,.,TRBJ2-1,CASSFPGLAGSDERFF,TGTGCCAGCAGTTTCCCCGGACTAGCGGGATCCGATGAGCGGTTCTTC
.,TRBV30,.,TRBJ1-2,CAWSVRQNYGYTF,TGTGCCTGGAGTGTAAGGCAGAACTATGGCTACACCTTC
.,TRBV6-1,few,TRBJ2-3,CASSLREDTQYF,TGTGCCAGCAGTTTACGAGAAGATACGCAGTATTTT
TRBD1,TRBV6-1,.,TRBJ2-7,CASSPQGAGEQYF,TGTGCCAGCAGCCCACAGGGGGCGGGCGAGCAGTACTTC
.,TRBV28,.,TRBJ1-1,CASSLRGPANTEAFF,TGTGCCAGCAGTTTGCGTGGGCCCGCGAACACTGAAGCTTTCTTT
TRBD2,TRBV25-1,once,TRBJ2-2,CASTPARLAGGLGELFF,TGTGCCAGCACCCCAGCGAGGCTAGCGGGAGGCCTCGGGGAGCTGTTTTTT
.,TRBV7-2,.,TRBJ1-5,CASSARPGAQPQHF,TGTGCCAGCAGCGCACGGCCAGGGGCTCAGCCCCAGCATTTT
.,TRBV5-1,.,TRBJ2-2,CASSPIIPGRDRGELFF,TGCGCCAGCAGTCCGATAATCCCGGGACGGGACCGAGGGGAGCTGTTTTTT
TRBD1,TRBV6-5,.,TRBJ1-2,CASSQGQGLTYGYTF,TGTGCCAGCAGTCAAGGACAGGGGCTTACATATGGCTACACCTTC
TRBD2,TRBV19,.,TRBJ2-1,CASSPRLASDNEQFF,TGTGCCAGTAGTCCAAGACTAGCTTCGGACAATGAGCAGTTCTTC
.,TRBV18,.,TRBJ1-4,CASSPPGGGNEKLFF,TGTGCCAGCTCACCACCCGGGGGCGGTAATGAAAAACTGTTTTTT
.,TRBV4-1,once,TRBJ2-2,CASSQTPFGPGELFF,TGCGCCAGCAGCCAAACCCCCTTTGGCCCCGGGGAGCTGTTTTTT
TRBD1,TRBV29-1,.,TRBJ2-2,CSVADRDRAGELFF,TGCAGCGTTGCGGACAGGGATAGGGCCGGGGAGCTGTTTTTT
TRBD1,TRBV7-9,few,TRBJ1-2,CASSSTGSYGYTF,TGTGCCAGCAGCTCGACAGGGTCCTATGGCTACACCTTC
.,TRBV5-6,.,TRBJ1-1,CASSLVNTEAFF,TGTGCCAGCAGCTTGGTGAACACTGAAGCTTTCTTT
TRBD2,TRBV9,.,TRBJ2-7,CASSVGLAGSSSYEQYF,TGTGCCAGCAGCGTAGGCCTAGCGGGCTCTAGCTCCTACGAGCAGTACTTC
.,TRBV5-1,.,TRBJ2-5,CASSPGDPETQYF,TGCGCCAGCAGCCCGGGGGACCCAGAGACCCAGTACTTC
.,TRBV7-8,.,TRBJ2-7,CASSPDYPTYEQYF,TGTGCCAGCAGCCCCGACTATCCCACCTACGAGCAGTACTTC
.,TRBV9,.,TRBJ1-3,CASSALERTGNTIYF,TGTGCCAGCAGCGCACTCGAAAGGACTGGAAACACCATATATTTT
.,TRBV5-5,.,TRBJ1-2,CASSLILNPRANYGYTF,TGTGCCAGCAGCTTGATCCTCAACCCTAGGGCTAACTATGGCTACACCTTC
.,TRBV4-1,once,TRBJ1-5,CASSSPAQGGNQPQHF,TGCGCCAGCAGCTCCCCGGCGCAGGGAGGCAATCAGCCCCAGCATTTT
.,TRBV28,.,TRBJ1-5,CASSLLHQPQHF,TGTGCCAGCAGTTTATTGCATCAGCCCCAGCATTTT
.,TRBV4-1,.,TRBJ1-3,CASSQDLPSSYSGNTIYF,TGCGCCAGCAGCCAAGATTTGCCCAGCTCTTACTCTGGAAACACCATATATTTT
.,TRBV7-2,.,TRBJ2-1,CASTVSRGDEQFF,TGTGCCAGCACCGTATCCAGGGGGGATGAGCAGTTCTTC
.,TRBV19,.,TRBJ1-1,CASSAGVRVELGNTEAFF,TGTGCCAGTAGTGCCGGAGTCAGGGTGGAGCTTGGGAACACTGAAGCTTTCTTT
TRBD2,TRBV5-4,.,TRBJ2-1,CASSLGRGGYNEQFF,TGTGCCAGCAGCTTGGGACGGGGGGGATACAATGAGCAGTTCTTC
TRBD2,TRBV6-6,.,TRBJ2-5,CASSYSRSSGKETQYF,TGTGCCAGCAGTTACTCAAGGTCTAGCGGGAAGGAGACCCAGTACTTC
TRBD1,TRBV6-1,.,TRBJ2-3,CASSEAWGQGTDTQYF,TGTGCCAGCAGTGAAGCTTGGGGACAGGGCACAGATACGCAGTATTTT
.,TRBV23-1,.,TRBJ2-3,CARSEPVDTQYF,TGCGCCAGAAGCGAACCTGTCGATACGCAGTATTTT
.,TRBV7-2,.,TRBJ2-7,CASSSGLTSYEQYF,TGTGCCAGCAGCTCAGGACTAACCTCCTACGAGCAGTACTTC
.,TRBV7-9,once,TRBJ1-1,CASSLVLRAFMNTEAFF,TGTGCCAGCAGCTTAGTTCTCCGGGCGTTCATGAACACTGAAGCTTTCTTT
.,TRBV30,.,TRBJ1-1,CAWSVGQNTEAFF,TGTGCCTGGAGTGTAGGGCAAAACACTGAAGCTTTCTTT
TRBD1,TRBV5-1,.,TRBJ2-7,CASSYDRGGSYEQYF,TGCGCCAGCAGCTACGACAGGGGTGGCTCCTACGAGCAGTACTTC
.,TRBV14,.,TRBJ2-6,CASSHLTGTGGGANVLTF,TGTGCCAGCAGCCACCTAACAGGGACGGGAGGTGGGGCCAACGTCCTGACTTTC
.,TRBV10-3,once,TRBJ1-5,CAISGFSNQPQHF,TGTGCCATCAGTGGTTTTAGCAATCAGCCCCAGCATTTT
.,TRBV11-3,.,TRBJ2-6,CASSPARGVGANVLTF,TGTGCCAGCAGCCCCGCTCGTGGGGTTGGGGCCAACGTCCTGACTTTC
.,TRBV7-8,.,TRBJ2-7,CASSSLRVTYEQYF,TGTGCCAGCAGCTCCCTTAGGGTTACCTACGAGCAGTACTTC
.,TRBV4-1,.,TRBJ2-7,CASSQEYSFYEQYF,TGCGCCAGCAGCCAAGAATACAGCTTTTACGAGCAGTACTTC
TRBD2,TRBV4-2,few,TRBJ2-7,CASSQDWTSGSDEQYF,TGTGCCAGCAGCCAAGATTGGACTAGCGGGAGTGACGAGCAGTACTTC
.,TRBV4-3,.,TRBJ1-2,CASSQDLRQALYGYTF,TGCGCCAGCAGCCAAGATTTACGACAGGCGCTCTATGGCTACACCTTC
.,TRBV30,.,TRBJ2-1,CAWSYGNEQFF,TGTGCCTGGAGCTACGGCAATGAGCAGTTCTTC
.,TRBV9,.,TRBJ1-3,CASSSQTEIGNTIYF,TGTGCCAGCAGCTCCCAGACAGAAATTGGAAACACCATATATTTT
TRBD1,TRBV7-3,.,TRBJ2-2,CASSRQGNTGELFF,TGTGCCAGCAGCAGACAGGGGAACACCGGGGAGCTGTTTTTT
.,TRBV19,.,TRBJ2-3,CASSGSTDTQYF,TGTGCCAGTAGTGGGAGCACAGATACGCAGTATTTT
.,TRBV10-3,.,TRBJ1-1,CAISERGASNTEAFF,TGTGCCATCAGTGAGAGGGGGGCCTCGAACACTGAAGCTTTCTTT
TRBD2,TRBV18,once,TRBJ2-7,CASSRTSGVLSEQYF,TGTGCCAGCTCACGGACTAGCGGGGTGCTCTCCGAGCAGTACTTC
.,TRBV11-1,.,TRBJ2-5,CASSSRGTQYF,TGTGCCAGCAGCTCCCGGGGGACCCAGTACTTC
.,TRBV4-3,once,TRBJ1-1,CASSQSLQGSRTAFF,TGCGCCAGCAGCCAGTCGCTCCAGGGTTCGAGGACAGCTTTCTTT
TRBD2,TRBV4-1,.,TRBJ2-3,CASSQRPGLSTDTQYF,TGCGCCAGCAGCCAGAGGCCGGGACTAAGCACAGATACGCAGTATTTT
TRBD1,TRBV5-1,.,TRBJ1-4,CASSLGDSTNEKLFF,TGCGCCAGCAGCTTGGGGGACAGTACGAATGAAAAACTGTTTTTT
.,TRBV7-9,.,TRBJ1-2,CASSLIGELDYGYTF,TGTGCCAGCAGCTTAATCGGGGAGTTGGACTATGGCTACACCTTC
.,TRBV6-5,.,TRBJ1-2,CASSYSRVGYTF,TGTGCCAGCAGTTACTCGAGGGTTGGCTACACCTTC
TRBD1,TRBV10-2,.,TRBJ1-5,CASAPGTDSNQPQHF,TGCGCCAGCGCCCCTGGGACAGATAGCAATCAGCCCCAGCATTTT